This is a list of T cell receptor beta chains from one sample in a study of blood T cell repertoires in COVID-19. Sequenced by immunoSEQ multiplex PCR; TCRdb stores in-frame clones only, minus some. This table holds around 150,000 clones, approximately 95% found once. Sample: peripheral blood. These receptors came from a woman aged 55 to 70 with COVID-19, enrolled during active disease. CDR3s include the opening cysteine and the closing phenylalanine or tryptophan. Each record gives: clone size, D gene, J gene, V gene, CDR3 DNA, CDR3 protein. D genes are given only for firm matches. For some rows the clone size is stated as once, few or many, or as a class when expanded; others skip it.

NA TRBD1 TRBJ1-1 TRBV2 TGTGCCAGCAGTGAGCAGGGGGCAGGCACTGAAGCTTTCTTT CASSEQGAGTEAFF
NA NA TRBJ1-4 TRBV29-1 TGCAGCGTTGAGGGGCTAGGGGTTCCCGGAAAACTGTTTTTT CSVEGLGVPGKLFF
NA NA TRBJ2-7 TRBV7-2 TGTGCCAGCAGCTTAACGGGGACCTACGAGCAGTACTTC CASSLTGTYEQYF
NA NA TRBJ1-4 TRBV7-2 TGTGCCAGCAGCCCTTTCACTGAAGATGAAAAACTGTTTTTT CASSPFTEDEKLFF
NA NA TRBJ1-4 TRBV4-1 TGCGCCAGCAGCCATGGCAATAATGAAAAACTGTTTTTT CASSHGNNEKLFF
NA NA TRBJ1-1 TRBV5-1 TGCGCCAGCAGCTTGGGGTCCAGGGTAAACACTGAAGCTTTCTTT CASSLGSRVNTEAFF
NA TRBD1 TRBJ1-2 TRBV11-1 TGTGCCAGCAGCTTAGACAGGGGATCCTATGGCTACACCTTC CASSLDRGSYGYTF
NA TRBD1 TRBJ1-6 TRBV9 TGTGCCAGCAGCGTAGCTCCACGGGGACAGGGGATGAGCTCCTATAATTCACCCCTCCACTTT CASSVAPRGQGMSSYNSPLHF
NA NA TRBJ1-1 TRBV3-1/TRBV3-2 TGTGCCAGCAGCCAAGATGCTAGCACTGAAGCTTTCTTT CASSQDASTEAFF
once NA TRBJ2-5 TRBV7-9 TGTGCCAGCAGCTTAGGAACAGGGACCGGGAACCAAGAGACCCAGTACTTC CASSLGTGTGNQETQYF
NA NA TRBJ1-1 TRBV7-6 TGTGCCAGCAGCTCCCGCGGGGGGGGCACTGAAGCTTTCTTT CASSSRGGGTEAFF
once TRBD2 TRBJ2-1 TRBV9 TGTGCCAGCAGCGCGGCCGGGGGGTACAATGAGCAGTTCTTC CASSAAGGYNEQFF
NA NA TRBJ1-2 TRBV4-3 TGCGCCAGCAGCCAAGACTGGAAGACAATCGGCTACACCTTC CASSQDWKTIGYTF
NA TRBD1 TRBJ2-7 TRBV7-3 TGTGCCAGCAGCCCCGGGACAGACCCCTACGAGCAGTACTTC CASSPGTDPYEQYF
NA NA TRBJ2-6 TRBV5-1 TGCGCCAGCAGCTTCGGCAGGGTCTCTGGGGCCAACGTCCTGACTTTC CASSFGRVSGANVLTF
NA TRBD1 TRBJ2-1 TRBV19 TGTGCCAGTAGTAATCGGAACAGGGGGACCTTTTACAATGAGCAGTTCTTC CASSNRNRGTFYNEQFF
NA TRBD1 TRBJ2-1 TRBV29-1 TGCAGCGGGGGTTCACAGGGGCTAACCTACAATGAGCAGTTCTTC CSGGSQGLTYNEQFF
NA NA TRBJ1-4 TRBV9 TGTGCCAGCAGCGTACAGGGTGCAACTAATGAAAAACTGTTTTTT CASSVQGATNEKLFF
NA NA TRBJ1-1 TRBV19 TGTGCCAGTAGGAAAGCAGGGTCCACTGAAGCTTTCTTT CASRKAGSTEAFF
NA TRBD1 TRBJ1-3 TRBV14 TGTGCCAGCAGCCAAGCCCTCTGGACAGGGGCTGGAAACACCATATATTTT CASSQALWTGAGNTIYF
NA TRBD1 TRBJ1-1 TRBV2 TGTGCCAGCAGTGACAAGGGACAGGGGATGAACACTGAAGCTTTCTTT CASSDKGQGMNTEAFF
NA TRBD1 TRBJ2-5 TRBV3-1/TRBV3-2 TGTGCCAGCAGCCCACAACCCCAGGGGGATGAGACCCAGTACTTC CASSPQPQGDETQYF
NA NA TRBJ2-2 TRBV30 TGTGCCTGGGAGGGGATCCCTGAATCCGGGGAGCTGTTTTTT CAWEGIPESGELFF
once TRBD1 TRBJ1-1 TRBV18 TGTGCCAGCTCACCAGCCGGGACAGGGGGGACTGAAGCTTTCTTT CASSPAGTGGTEAFF
NA NA TRBJ1-1 TRBV5-1 TGCGCCAGCAGCTTGCTCAGGGTTGATAGAAACACTGAAGCTTTCTTT CASSLLRVDRNTEAFF
NA TRBD1 TRBJ1-2 TRBV5-8 TGTGCCAGCAGCTACGCCGGGACAGTCTATGGCTACACCTTC CASSYAGTVYGYTF
NA TRBD1 TRBJ1-2 TRBV9 TGTGCCAGCAGCGTAACCCCGGGACAGGGGAACTATGGCTACACCTTC CASSVTPGQGNYGYTF
NA NA TRBJ2-3 TRBV6-6 TGTGCCAGCCAGACTGGATACACAGATACGCAGTATTTT CASQTGYTDTQYF
NA NA TRBJ1-2 TRBV30 TGTGCCTGGAGCCCAACCCGACACCATGGCTACACCTTC CAWSPTRHHGYTF
NA NA TRBJ1-2 TRBV6-6 TGTGCCAGCAGAGCAGGGGTGGCCTATGGCTACACCTTC CASRAGVAYGYTF
NA TRBD1 TRBJ1-2 TRBV6-1 TGTGCCAGCAGTGATAATCCAGGGGGCACTAAGGGCTACACCTTC CASSDNPGGTKGYTF
NA TRBD1 TRBJ1-1 TRBV3-1/TRBV3-2 TGTGCCAGCAGCCGAGGGACAGGGTTGTCTGAAGCTTTCTTT CASSRGTGLSEAFF
NA TRBD1 TRBJ1-1 TRBV2 TGTGCCAGCAGCCCTCGACAGGGAGGTTTGGGCACTGAAGCTTTCTTT CASSPRQGGLGTEAFF
NA TRBD1 TRBJ1-5 TRBV11-2 TGTGCCAGCAGCCAAGGACAGGCCAATCAGCCCCAGCATTTT CASSQGQANQPQHF
NA NA TRBJ1-5 TRBV6-2/TRBV6-3 TGTGCCAGCAGTGGATCAGGGGGCAATCAGCCCCAGCATTTT CASSGSGGNQPQHF
NA TRBD2 TRBJ2-3 TRBV9 TGTGCCAGCAGCGTAGAGAGCGGGGTCACAGATACGCAGTATTTT CASSVESGVTDTQYF
once NA TRBJ1-1 TRBV4-3 TGCGCCAGCAGCCAAGATGGGGTGCGGGGAGCTTTCTTT CASSQDGVRGAFF
NA TRBD1 TRBJ2-7 TRBV7-8 TGTGCCAGCAGCAAAGATACCGGGACAGGGGCCTACGAGCAGTACTTC CASSKDTGTGAYEQYF
NA TRBD1 TRBJ1-1 TRBV4-1 TGCGCCAGCAGCCTAATGACAGGGGGCAACACTGAAGCTTTCTTT CASSLMTGGNTEAFF
NA TRBD1 TRBJ1-2 TRBV7-9 TGTGCCAGCAGCGCCTGGGACAGGGTCGATGGCTACACCTTC CASSAWDRVDGYTF
NA NA TRBJ1-6 TRBV5-1 TGCGCCAGCAGCTTGCCAGGGGTAGACTCACCCCTCCACTTT CASSLPGVDSPLHF
NA NA TRBJ1-5 TRBV9 TGTGCCAGCAGCGCCGGACAGTACAATCAGCCCCAGCATTTT CASSAGQYNQPQHF
NA NA TRBJ2-1 TRBV10-3 TGTGCCATCAGGCCCGGAGTAGCAAGCCCGGGCAATGAGCAGTTCTTC CAIRPGVASPGNEQFF
NA TRBD1 TRBJ1-1 TRBV7-3 TGTGCCAGCAGCTCCATCCCCGGACAGGGAATAACTGAAGCTTTCTTT CASSSIPGQGITEAFF
NA NA TRBJ1-3 TRBV18 TGTGCCAGCTCACCAGCCGGGACACTAAACACCATATATTTT CASSPAGTLNTIYF